These 28 T cell receptor beta chains were sequenced from one sample in a study of cytomegalovirus exposure and HLA in healthy donors (dated by TCRdb to 2016 to 2017). Receptor libraries were prepared by the immunoSEQ multiplex PCR assay. For the multiplex PCR, a mixture combining 60 forward primers for TCR Vbeta segments and 13 reverse primers for TCR Jbeta segments was used. Not all clones reach the TCRdb copy of this immuneACCESS table, which keeps in-frame sequences only. Checked studies attribute under half of the gap to unresolved V genes and leave the rest unexplained. The sample yields 94,000 or so clones; just over 70% were counted once. The top ten clones comprise about 7.7% of the sample. The specimen sequenced was PBMCs. All receptors derive from a man aged 55-75 years in good health and CMV-seronegative.

The V call is TRBV5-1, the J call TRBJ2-3, with TRBD2 matching over 10 bases. Germline V gene data show CDR1 as SGHRS and CDR2 as YFSETQ. V was clipped by 1 base and J by 4 bases; unmatched bases: 9. The CDR3 runs to 17 residues. The CDR3 spells CASSLPPSGSLSDTQYF. The CDR3, as DNA: TGCGCCAGCAGCTTGCCCCCTAGCGGGAGTCTCTCAGATACGCAGTATTTT.

This chain joins TRBV7-6 and TRBJ2-7, with TRBD2 matching 10 bases. The CDR3 contains 17 residues. V lost 4 bases, J lost 3 bases, and 12 bases stayed unmatched. Germline V gene lookup returns CDR1 SGHVS and CDR2 FNYEAQ. CDR3 sequence: CASSSQRPSGRDYEQYF. The CDR3 coding sequence is TGTGCCAGCAGCTCGCAGCGCCCTAGCGGGAGAGACTACGAGCAGTACTTC.

This chain uses TRBV6-1 with TRBJ1-2; tentatively, D is TRBD1 (6 bases). The CDR3 totals 14 residues. CDR1 and CDR2 from the germline V gene are MNHNS and SASEGT. V was shortened by 2 bases and J by 6 bases, with 13 bases between the two germline ends. The CDR3 DNA follows: TGTGCCAGCAGTGAATTGAACAGGGATAATGGCTACACCTTC. It encodes CASSELNRDNGYTF.

CDR3 sequence reads: CASSQDLGSSYNSPLHF. CDR3 coding DNA: TGCGCCAGCAGCCAAGATTTGGGGAGCTCCTATAATTCACCCCTCCACTTT. The chain combines TRBV4-3 with TRBJ1-6; unclear D gene. The germline gives CDR1 LGHNA, CDR2 YSLEER. The CDR3 runs to 17 residues. V lost 0 bases and J 0 bases, leaving 9 bases between the germline ends.

The chain recombines TRBV4-3 with TRBJ1-1, with D possibly being TRBD1 (5 bases). This CDR3 comprises 16 residues. Trimming pared 3 bases from V and 0 bases from J, leaving 14 bases between. Looked up from germline, CDR1 is LGHNA and CDR2 is YSLEER. Written as DNA, the CDR3 is TGCGCCAGCAGCCAGAATAGGGGCGTGATGAACACTGAAGCTTTCTTT. It yields the protein CASSQNRGVMNTEAFF.

This sequence joins TRBV7-2 and TRBJ2-7; 9 nucleotides align to TRBD2. V dropped 5 bases and J dropped 2; count of bases not matched to a gene: 7. Per the germline V gene, CDR1 is SGHTA and CDR2 is FQGNSA. The CDR3 has 15 residues. The CDR3 region is CASSPPGGGAYEQYF. In DNA form, the CDR3 reads TGTGCCAGCAGCCCGCCGGGCGGGGGGGCCTACGAGCAGTACTTC.

The genes are TRBV11-3 and TRBJ2-7; 7 bases agree with TRBD2. This CDR3 comprises 16 residues. J was trimmed by 7 bases and V by 0 bases; bases with no gene match: 12. Germline lookup yields CDR1 SGHNT and CDR2 YENEEA. The CDR3, as DNA: TGTGCCAGCAGCTTAGACCTCGGGGGGTCGGAAGAGGAGCAGTACTTC. This codes for CASSLDLGGSEEEQYF.

The chain links TRBV28 to TRBJ1-2; D may be TRBD1 (6 bases). Germline values: CDR1 MDHEN, CDR2 SYDVKM. The V end was cut by 5 bases, the J end by 4 bases, with 11 bases between. There are 13 residues in the CDR3. The CDR3 DNA sequence: TGTGCCAGCAGTCTACCAGGGGCCTATGGCTACACCTTC. It specifies CASSLPGAYGYTF.

The V gene is TRBV5-4, the J gene TRBJ2-2; 7 nucleotides align to TRBD1. After removal of 5 bases from V and 1 base from J, the junction contained 5 bases not matched to a gene. In germline, CDR1 is SGHNT, CDR2 YYREEE (reference sequence). This CDR3 spans 15 amino acids. DNA of the CDR3: TGTGCCAGCAGGGAAGACAGGGTGAACACCGGGGAGCTGTTTTTT. Encoded protein: CASREDRVNTGELFF.

This chain links TRBV11-2 with TRBJ2-5; tentative D call: TRBD1 (6 bases). Per germline, CDR1 SGHAT and CDR2 FQNNGV. V lost 4 bases and J 5 bases, leaving 23 bases between the germline ends. CDR3 length: 17 residues. DNA for the CDR3: TGTGCCAGCAGCTCTCCCTGGGGCAGGGGAGAGGGGGAGACCCAGTACTTC. Translation gives CASSSPWGRGEGETQYF. The entire variable domain, with the rest obtained from reference TRBV11-2 and TRBJ2-5, is as follows: EAGVAQSPRYKIIEKRQSVAFWCNPISGHATLYWYQQILGQGPKLLIQFQNNGVVDDSQLPKDRFSAERLKGVDSTLKIQPAKLEDSAVYLCASSSPWGRGEGETQYFGPGTRLLVL.

This rearrangement joins TRBV5-4 to TRBJ1-1; 11 nucleotides align to TRBD1. In germline, CDR1 is SGHNT, CDR2 YYREEE (reference sequence). The CDR3 spans 15 residues. The CDR3 nucleotides are TGTGTATACTTGGACAGGGGGCCCATGAACACTGAAGCTTTCTTT. Encoded protein: CVYLDRGPMNTEAFF.

This chain links TRBV28 with TRBJ2-1; 13 nucleotides line up with TRBD2. This CDR3 spans 16 amino acids. CDR1 is MDHEN, CDR2 SYDVKM, per germline. V lost 6 bases, J lost 7 bases, and 9 bases stayed unmatched. The CDR3 here is CASRETSGRALNEQFF. CDR3 nucleotide sequence: TGTGCCAGCAGGGAAACTAGCGGGAGGGCCTTAAATGAGCAGTTCTTC.

This chain uses TRBV5-4 with TRBJ2-5, with 10 bases lining up with TRBD2. Trimming took 2 bases from V and 3 from J; bases not matched to a gene: 7. Looked up from germline, CDR1 is SGHNT and CDR2 is YYREEE (reference sequence). The CDR3 runs 16 residues. The CDR3 coding sequence is TGTGCCAGCAGCTTTTGGCCTAGCGGGGGTAAAGAGACCCAGTACTTC. This codes for CASSFWPSGGKETQYF. Supplemented by reference TRBV5-4 and TRBJ2-5, the full variable domain reads ETGVTQSPTHLIKTRGQQVTLRCSSQSGHNTVSWYQQALGQGPQFIFQYYREEENGRGNFPPRFSGLQFPNYSSELNVNALELDDSALYLCASSFWPSGGKETQYFGPGTRLLVL.

This chain uses TRBV7-2 with TRBJ2-1; 8 bases are a match to TRBD2. This CDR3 has 17 residues. Per the germline V gene, CDR1 is SGHTA and CDR2 is FQGNSA. Unmatched junction bases numbered 11, after V lost 0 bases and J lost 7 bases. The CDR3 spells CASSLAFLGAGGNEQFF. Written as DNA, the CDR3 is TGTGCCAGCAGCTTAGCTTTCTTGGGGGCGGGGGGAAATGAGCAGTTCTTC.

This clone was counted a few times. The V and J genes are TRBV5-4 and TRBJ2-1; 7 bases match TRBD1. There are 17 residues in the CDR3. The ends lost 4 bases at V and 5 bases at J; junction bases unmatched: 15. Germline V lookup: CDR1 SGHNT, CDR2 YYREEE (reference sequence). The DNA for the CDR3 is TGTGCCAGCAGCCCCCAAACAGGGACAGCTTCTAACAATGAGCAGTTCTTC. Protein product: CASSPQTGTASNNEQFF.

The chain recombines TRBV7-8 with TRBJ1-5, with unresolved D. The CDR3 contains 12 residues. The V end was cut by 1 base, the J end by 6 bases, with 4 bases between. CDR1 and CDR2 from the germline V gene are SGHVS and FQNEAQ. The CDR3 region is CASSLVRQPQHF. CDR3 nucleotides: TGTGCCAGCAGCTTAGTGCGTCAGCCCCAGCATTTT.

The chain is built from TRBV15 and TRBJ1-1, with 8 bases identical to TRBD1. Trimming cost V 9 bases and J 1 base; bases outside gene matches: 16. CDR1 is LNHNV and CDR2 is YYDKDF in the germline V gene (reference sequence). This CDR3 region has 17 residues. The CDR3 reads CATTGGTGGPSNTEAFF. The CDR3 coding sequence is TGTGCCACGACGGGCGGCACAGGGGGACCATCGAACACTGAAGCTTTCTTT.

The genes are TRBV2 and TRBJ2-7; a possible D gene is TRBD1 (6 bases). V was trimmed by 8 bases and J by 5 bases, leaving 7 bases between them. The V gene's germline CDR1 is SNHLY and CDR2 FYNNEI. This CDR3 has 10 amino acids. The CDR3 loop is CASGGNEQYF. For the CDR3, the DNA is TGTGCCAGCGGGGGCAACGAGCAGTACTTC.

The rearrangement joins TRBV7-2 to TRBJ2-5; no definite D call. Looked up from germline, CDR1 is SGHTA and CDR2 is FQGNSA. This CDR3 comprises 12 residues. Trimming left V 3 bases short and J 3 bases short, with 5 bases between. The CDR3 nucleotides read TGTGCCAGCAGCTTCGTCGAAGAGACCCAGTACTTC. As protein: CASSFVEETQYF.

This chain connects TRBV6-1 to TRBJ2-3; tentatively, D is TRBD1 (7 bases). Trimming cost V 4 bases and J 4 bases, with 15 bases left between them. This CDR3 comprises 15 residues. In germline, CDR1 is MNHNS, CDR2 SASEGT. CDR3 protein: CASSVRRGDADTQYF. For the CDR3, the DNA is TGTGCCAGCAGTGTACGCAGGGGGGACGCAGATACGCAGTATTTT.

V usage is TRBV5-5 and J usage is TRBJ2-7, with D uncertain. Germline V gene lookup returns CDR1 SGHKS and CDR2 YYEKEE (reference sequence). V was trimmed by 0 bases and J by 4 bases, leaving 8 bases between them. CDR3 length equals 13 residues. CDR3 loop: CASSLDRAYEQYF. For the CDR3, the DNA is TGTGCCAGCAGCTTGGACAGAGCTTACGAGCAGTACTTC.

The rearrangement links TRBV5-1 to TRBJ2-3, with TRBD2 identical over 8 bases. V lost 5 bases and J lost 2; bases outside the gene matches: 7. The CDR3 is 15 amino acids. Germline CDR1 SGHRS, CDR2 YFSETQ. The CDR3 nucleotides read TGCGCCAGCAGTCGGCGCGGGGGGAACACAGATACGCAGTATTTT. Amino acids: CASSRRGGNTDTQYF.

This clone was seen a single time. The chain joins TRBV9 to TRBJ2-5; 13 positions match TRBD2. CDR1 and CDR2 from the germline V gene are SGDLS and YYNGEE. The trim removed 4 bases at V and 1 base at J, leaving 7 bases unmatched. The CDR3 has 17 residues. CDR3 sequence (DNA): TGTGCCAGCAGCCCGTCACTAGCGGGAGGGCCCCAAGAGACCCAGTACTTC. This translates into CASSPSLAGGPQETQYF.

The table lists this clone with a few counts. This rearrangement joins TRBV7-2 to TRBJ1-5; D is perhaps TRBD1 (5 bases). The CDR3 covers 17 residues. The ends were cut back, 3 bases at V and 0 bases at J, with 15 bases in the middle. CDR1 is SGHTA and CDR2 is FQGNSA in the germline V gene. The chain's CDR3 is CASSFFPGLNSNQPQHF. CDR3 sequence (DNA): TGTGCCAGCAGCTTTTTCCCGGGACTGAATAGCAATCAGCCCCAGCATTTT.

The V gene is TRBV11-2, the J gene TRBJ2-7; the match to TRBD1 covers 7 bases. Germline loops: CDR1 SGHAT, CDR2 FQNNGV. The CDR3 totals 14 residues. V shed 1 base, J shed 6 bases, and the junction held 6 bases outside the gene matches. The CDR3 coding sequence is TGTGCCAGCAGCTTAGTAGGGGGCTACGGCGAGCAGTACTTC. This gives the protein CASSLVGGYGEQYF.

This clone was seen more than once but under ten times. The genes are TRBV4-3 and TRBJ1-4; 9 bases fit TRBD1. From germline, CDR1 is LGHNA and CDR2 YSLEER. V lost 2 bases, J lost 5 bases, and 9 bases stayed unmatched. This CDR3 spans 17 amino acids. In nucleotides, the CDR3 is TGCGCCAGCAGCCAACTATTACTTGGGACAGGGAATGAAAAACTGTTTTTT. Translated: CASSQLLLGTGNEKLFF.

This chain uses TRBV28 with TRBJ1-5; TRBD1 aligns across 7 bases. The CDR3 spans 14 residues. Germline V gives CDR1 MDHEN, CDR2 SYDVKM. J lost 6 bases, V lost 6 bases, and 8 bases had no gene match. CDR3 DNA: TGTGCCAGCAGAGATCAGGGGGGCGCTCAGCCCCAGCATTTT. This translates into CASRDQGGAQPQHF.

The gene calls are TRBV5-4 and TRBJ1-4; tentatively, D is TRBD1 (6 bases). Germline V gene sequence: CDR1 SGHNT, CDR2 YYREEE (reference sequence). Trimming took 0 bases from V and 3 from J, leaving 6 bases between them. CDR3 length: 14 residues. The CDR3 loop reads CASSLGTANEKLFF. CDR3 bases: TGTGCCAGCAGCTTGGGGACAGCTAATGAAAAACTGTTTTTT.